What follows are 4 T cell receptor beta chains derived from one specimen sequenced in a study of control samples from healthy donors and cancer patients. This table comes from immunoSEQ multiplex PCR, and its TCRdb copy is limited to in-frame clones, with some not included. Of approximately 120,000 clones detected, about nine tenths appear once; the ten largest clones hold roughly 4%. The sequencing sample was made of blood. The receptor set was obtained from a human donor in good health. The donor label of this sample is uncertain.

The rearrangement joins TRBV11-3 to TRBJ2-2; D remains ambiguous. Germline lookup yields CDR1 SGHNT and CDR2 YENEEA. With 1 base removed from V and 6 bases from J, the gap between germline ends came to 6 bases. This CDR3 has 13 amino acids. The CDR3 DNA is TGTGCCAGCAGCTTAGTATTAGCCGGGGAGCTGTTTTTT. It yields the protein CASSLVLAGELFF.

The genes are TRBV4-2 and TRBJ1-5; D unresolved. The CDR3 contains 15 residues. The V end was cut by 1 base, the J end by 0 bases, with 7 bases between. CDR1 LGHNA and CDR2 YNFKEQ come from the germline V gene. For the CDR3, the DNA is TGTGCCAGCAGCCAAGGAGGGCTTAGCAATCAGCCCCAGCATTTT. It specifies CASSQGGLSNQPQHF.

In DNA form, the CDR3 reads TGTGCCAGCAGCCCGTCGCCAGGGGCTCGTGGAAACACCATATATTTT. It codes for CASSPSPGARGNTIYF. The chain links TRBV11-2 to TRBJ1-3, with D possibly matching TRBD1 (6 bases). CDR3 length equals 16 residues. CDR1 is SGHAT and CDR2 is FQNNGV in the germline V gene. V was pared by 5 bases and J by 3 bases, with 17 bases between. The full variable domain, its missing parts supplied by reference TRBV11-2 and TRBJ1-3, is EAGVAQSPRYKIIEKRQSVAFWCNPISGHATLYWYQQILGQGPKLLIQFQNNGVVDDSQLPKDRFSAERLKGVDSTLKIQPAKLEDSAVYLCASSPSPGARGNTIYFGEGSWLTVV.

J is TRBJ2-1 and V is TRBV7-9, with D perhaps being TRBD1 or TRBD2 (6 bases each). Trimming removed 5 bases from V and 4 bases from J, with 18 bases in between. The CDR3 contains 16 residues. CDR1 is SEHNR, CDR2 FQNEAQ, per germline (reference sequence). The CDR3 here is CASSPPLGGRYNEQFF. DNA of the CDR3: TGTGCCAGCAGCCCACCGCTGGGGGGCCGTTACAATGAGCAGTTCTTC.